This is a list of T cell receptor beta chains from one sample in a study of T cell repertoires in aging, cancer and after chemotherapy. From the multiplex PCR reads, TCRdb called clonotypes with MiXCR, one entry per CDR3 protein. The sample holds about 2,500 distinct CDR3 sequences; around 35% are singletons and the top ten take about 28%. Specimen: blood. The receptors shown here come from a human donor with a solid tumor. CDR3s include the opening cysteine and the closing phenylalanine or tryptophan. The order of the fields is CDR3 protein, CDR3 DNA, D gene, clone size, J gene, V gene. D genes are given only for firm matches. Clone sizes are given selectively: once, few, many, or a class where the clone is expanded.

cdr3_aa: CASSLGLGETQYF
cdr3_nt: TGTGCCAGCAGCTTGGGGCTTGGGGAGACCCAGTACTTC
d_call: -
clone_size: few
j_call: TRBJ2-5
v_call: TRBV11-2

cdr3_aa: CASRTGSQETQYF
cdr3_nt: TGTGCCAGCAGGACAGGAAGTCAAGAGACCCAGTACTTC
d_call: -
clone_size: -
j_call: TRBJ2-5
v_call: TRBV6-1

cdr3_aa: CAWKKLGGQPQHF
cdr3_nt: TGTGCCTGGAAGAAGTTAGGCGGTCAGCCCCAGCATTTT
d_call: -
clone_size: few
j_call: TRBJ1-5
v_call: TRBV30

cdr3_aa: CSASRAGNSPLHF
cdr3_nt: TGCAGTGCTAGCAGGGCAGGGAATTCACCCCTCCACTTT
d_call: -
clone_size: few
j_call: TRBJ1-6
v_call: TRBV20-1

cdr3_aa: CASSIGQGSGYGYTF
cdr3_nt: TGTGCCAGCAGCATAGGACAGGGAAGTGGCTATGGCTACACCTTC
d_call: TRBD1
clone_size: -
j_call: TRBJ1-2
v_call: TRBV7-9

cdr3_aa: CASSWGVAGQETQYF
cdr3_nt: TGTGCCAGCAGTTGGGGTGTGGCAGGGCAAGAGACCCAGTACTTC
d_call: -
clone_size: -
j_call: TRBJ2-5
v_call: TRBV12-3/TRBV12-4

cdr3_aa: CSARTFGFGELFF
cdr3_nt: TGCAGTGCTAGGACTTTTGGTTTCGGGGAGCTGTTTTTT
d_call: -
clone_size: -
j_call: TRBJ2-2
v_call: TRBV20-1

cdr3_aa: CASSYGQGAMYNEQFF
cdr3_nt: TGTGCCAGCAGTTACGGACAGGGGGCTATGTACAATGAGCAGTTCTTC
d_call: TRBD1
clone_size: medium-sized
j_call: TRBJ2-1
v_call: TRBV6-5

cdr3_aa: CSARGLAGGTQYF
cdr3_nt: TGCAGTGCCCGGGGGCTAGCCGGGGGTACGCAGTATTTT
d_call: -
clone_size: few
j_call: TRBJ2-3
v_call: TRBV20-1

cdr3_aa: CASTRTGVKEQFF
cdr3_nt: TGTGCCAGCACCAGGACAGGGGTAAAGGAGCAGTTCTTC
d_call: TRBD1
clone_size: -
j_call: TRBJ2-1
v_call: TRBV6-5

cdr3_aa: CASSLRGDYGYTF
cdr3_nt: TGTGCCAGCAGCTTGAGAGGGGACTATGGCTACACCTTC
d_call: -
clone_size: -
j_call: TRBJ1-2
v_call: TRBV5-6

cdr3_aa: CASSDSYNEQFF
cdr3_nt: TGTGCCAGCAGCGACTCATACAATGAGCAGTTCTTC
d_call: -
clone_size: -
j_call: TRBJ2-1
v_call: TRBV11-3

cdr3_aa: CASSESGGMTNEQYF
cdr3_nt: TGCGCCAGCAGTGAGTCCGGGGGAATGACAAACGAGCAGTACTTC
d_call: -
clone_size: -
j_call: TRBJ2-7
v_call: TRBV10-2

cdr3_aa: CASSLEAASSNQPQHF
cdr3_nt: TGTGCCAGCAGCTTAGAGGCGGCCAGTAGCAATCAGCCCCAGCATTTT
d_call: -
clone_size: -
j_call: TRBJ1-5
v_call: TRBV7-2

cdr3_aa: CASSTNRALDEKLFF
cdr3_nt: TGTGCCAGCAGCACCAACAGGGCTCTCGATGAAAAACTGTTTTTT
d_call: -
clone_size: -
j_call: TRBJ1-4
v_call: TRBV5-4

cdr3_aa: CASSYSMYGRGSGLNYGYTF
cdr3_nt: TGTGCCAGCAGTTACTCCATGTACGGACGGGGGTCCGGACTTAACTATGGCTACACCTTC
d_call: -
clone_size: medium-sized
j_call: TRBJ1-2
v_call: TRBV6-5

cdr3_aa: CASSLGASPYQPQHF
cdr3_nt: TGTGCCAGCAGCCTGGGGGCAAGCCCGTATCAGCCCCAGCATTTT
d_call: -
clone_size: -
j_call: TRBJ1-5
v_call: TRBV5-6

cdr3_aa: CASSSNELAGYTGELFF
cdr3_nt: TGTGCCAGCAGCTCGAATGAACTAGCGGGGTACACCGGGGAGCTGTTTTTT
d_call: TRBD2
clone_size: -
j_call: TRBJ2-2
v_call: TRBV7-2

cdr3_aa: CASSSRVGEQYF
cdr3_nt: TGTGCCAGCAGCTCCAGGGTAGGCGAGCAGTACTTC
d_call: -
clone_size: -
j_call: TRBJ2-7
v_call: TRBV5-4

cdr3_aa: CASSIYGPDGYTF
cdr3_nt: TGTGCCAGTAGTATATACGGACCCGATGGCTACACCTTC
d_call: -
clone_size: few
j_call: TRBJ1-2
v_call: TRBV19

cdr3_aa: CASSLAGGQDTQYF
cdr3_nt: TGTGCCAGCAGCCTAGCGGGGGGCCAAGATACGCAGTATTTT
d_call: TRBD2
clone_size: few
j_call: TRBJ2-3
v_call: TRBV7-6

cdr3_aa: CASTLGQTNTEAFF
cdr3_nt: TGTGCCAGTACCTTGGGACAGACGAACACTGAAGCTTTCTTT
d_call: TRBD1
clone_size: few
j_call: TRBJ1-1
v_call: TRBV19

cdr3_aa: CASSMGGPFDSYGYTF
cdr3_nt: TGTGCCAGCAGCATGGGAGGACCCTTTGATTCTTATGGCTACACCTTC
d_call: -
clone_size: -
j_call: TRBJ1-2
v_call: TRBV7-2

cdr3_aa: CASSLGLAGLYEQYF
cdr3_nt: TGTGCCAGCAGTTTAGGACTAGCGGGACTCTACGAGCAGTACTTC
d_call: TRBD2
clone_size: -
j_call: TRBJ2-7
v_call: TRBV27

cdr3_aa: CATSIGQGRYEQYF
cdr3_nt: TGTGCCACCAGCATCGGACAGGGGAGGTACGAGCAGTACTTC
d_call: TRBD1
clone_size: large
j_call: TRBJ2-7
v_call: TRBV15

cdr3_aa: CASSLLGGYTDTQYF
cdr3_nt: TGTGCCAGCAGTTTACTTGGCGGCTACACAGATACGCAGTATTTT
d_call: -
clone_size: -
j_call: TRBJ2-3
v_call: TRBV12-3/TRBV12-4

cdr3_aa: CASSPRGRGNEQFF
cdr3_nt: TGTGCCAGTAGTCCCCGCGGGAGGGGCAATGAGCAGTTCTTC
d_call: TRBD2
clone_size: -
j_call: TRBJ2-1
v_call: TRBV19

cdr3_aa: CASSLVVSTDTQYF
cdr3_nt: TGTGCCAGCAGTTTAGTGGTCAGCACAGATACGCAGTATTTT
d_call: -
clone_size: few
j_call: TRBJ2-3
v_call: TRBV12-3/TRBV12-4

cdr3_aa: CASTREGRNYGYTF
cdr3_nt: TGTGCCAGCACCCGGGAGGGACGGAACTATGGCTACACCTTC
d_call: -
clone_size: medium-sized
j_call: TRBJ1-2
v_call: TRBV6-5

cdr3_aa: CASSARAGDTGNQPQHF
cdr3_nt: TGTGCCAGCAGTGCGCGGGCAGGGGATACGGGCAATCAGCCCCAGCATTTT
d_call: -
clone_size: -
j_call: TRBJ1-5
v_call: TRBV6-5

cdr3_aa: CTSSPGSSGNTIYF
cdr3_nt: TGTACCAGCAGCCCTGGGAGCTCTGGAAACACCATATATTTT
d_call: -
clone_size: -
j_call: TRBJ1-3
v_call: TRBV7-9

cdr3_aa: CASSRRGVRETQYF
cdr3_nt: TGTGCCAGCAGCCGGCGGGGGGTCCGGGAGACCCAGTACTTC
d_call: TRBD2
clone_size: -
j_call: TRBJ2-5
v_call: TRBV6-5

cdr3_aa: CASSWDIRAGELFF
cdr3_nt: TGTGCCAGCAGTTGGGATATCAGGGCCGGGGAGCTGTTTTTT
d_call: -
clone_size: few
j_call: TRBJ2-2
v_call: TRBV6-2/TRBV6-3

cdr3_aa: CASSWSVGAQETQYF
cdr3_nt: TGTGCCAGCAGCTGGAGCGTGGGGGCACAAGAGACCCAGTACTTC
d_call: -
clone_size: -
j_call: TRBJ2-5
v_call: TRBV7-2

cdr3_aa: CASSPTMGGSYEQYF
cdr3_nt: TGTGCCAGCAGCCCGACAATGGGGGGATCCTACGAGCAGTACTTC
d_call: -
clone_size: large
j_call: TRBJ2-7
v_call: TRBV6-5

cdr3_aa: CAWSGQTNTEAFF
cdr3_nt: TGTGCCTGGAGTGGACAGACGAACACTGAAGCTTTCTTT
d_call: -
clone_size: medium-sized
j_call: TRBJ1-1
v_call: TRBV30

cdr3_aa: CASSLRQTNYGYTF
cdr3_nt: TGTGCCAGCAGTTTAAGACAGACTAACTATGGCTACACCTTC
d_call: -
clone_size: -
j_call: TRBJ1-2
v_call: TRBV27

cdr3_aa: CASSPGTSGRARGNEQFF
cdr3_nt: TGTGCCAGCAGCCCAGGGACTAGCGGGAGGGCCAGGGGGAATGAGCAGTTCTTC
d_call: TRBD2
clone_size: -
j_call: TRBJ2-1
v_call: TRBV5-6

cdr3_aa: CASSESNGPHTQYF
cdr3_nt: TGCGCCAGCAGTGAGTCGAACGGGCCGCATACGCAGTATTTT
d_call: -
clone_size: -
j_call: TRBJ2-3
v_call: TRBV10-1

cdr3_aa: CASSFPFSGANVLTF
cdr3_nt: TGTGCCAGCAGCTTCCCGTTCTCTGGGGCCAACGTCCTGACTTTC
d_call: -
clone_size: -
j_call: TRBJ2-6
v_call: TRBV5-4

cdr3_aa: CASRIGFGEAFF
cdr3_nt: TGTGCCAGCAGAATAGGGTTTGGTGAAGCTTTCTTT
d_call: -
clone_size: -
j_call: TRBJ1-1
v_call: TRBV28

cdr3_aa: CASSSDRGREAFF
cdr3_nt: TGTGCCAGCAGTTCGGACAGGGGGCGGGAAGCTTTCTTT
d_call: TRBD1
clone_size: few
j_call: TRBJ1-1
v_call: TRBV6-5

cdr3_aa: CSATQPGSPLHF
cdr3_nt: TGCAGTGCCACCCAGCCCGGATCACCCCTCCACTTT
d_call: -
clone_size: few
j_call: TRBJ1-6
v_call: TRBV20-1

cdr3_aa: CASSIGDRNTDTQYF
cdr3_nt: TGTGCCAGTAGTATTGGGGACAGAAACACAGATACGCAGTATTTT
d_call: TRBD1
clone_size: few
j_call: TRBJ2-3
v_call: TRBV19

cdr3_aa: CASSSTLLYSNQPQHF
cdr3_nt: TGTGCCAGCAGTTCGACCTTACTGTATAGCAATCAGCCCCAGCATTTT
d_call: -
clone_size: -
j_call: TRBJ1-5
v_call: TRBV12-3/TRBV12-4

cdr3_aa: CASSLLNSGANVLTF
cdr3_nt: TGTGCCAGCAGTTTATTAAACTCTGGGGCCAACGTCCTGACTTTC
d_call: -
clone_size: -
j_call: TRBJ2-6
v_call: TRBV27

cdr3_aa: CASNLRAENLSGYTF
cdr3_nt: TGTGCCAGCAACCTTAGGGCAGAAAATCTCTCTGGCTACACCTTC
d_call: -
clone_size: -
j_call: TRBJ1-2
v_call: TRBV6-6

cdr3_aa: CASSLWRRKETQYF
cdr3_nt: TGTGCCAGCAGTTTATGGCGGAGGAAGGAGACCCAGTACTTC
d_call: -
clone_size: -
j_call: TRBJ2-5
v_call: TRBV12-3/TRBV12-4

cdr3_aa: CASSDPPGQGTYEQYF
cdr3_nt: TGCGCCAGCAGTGACCCCCCGGGACAGGGGACCTACGAGCAGTACTTC
d_call: TRBD1
clone_size: -
j_call: TRBJ2-7
v_call: TRBV10-1

cdr3_aa: CASRMTGTNEKLFF
cdr3_nt: TGTGCCAGCAGGATGACAGGGACTAATGAAAAACTGTTTTTT
d_call: TRBD1
clone_size: -
j_call: TRBJ1-4
v_call: TRBV5-8

cdr3_aa: CASSLAIAGTETQYF
cdr3_nt: TGTGCCAGCAGCTTAGCGATTGCAGGGACAGAGACCCAGTACTTC
d_call: -
clone_size: -
j_call: TRBJ2-5
v_call: TRBV7-6

cdr3_aa: CASRRGLFSTDMQYF
cdr3_nt: TGTGCCAGCAGACGCGGACTTTTTAGCACAGATATGCAGTATTTT
d_call: -
clone_size: -
j_call: TRBJ2-3
v_call: TRBV6-5

cdr3_aa: CASSFVKGANTGELFF
cdr3_nt: TGTGCCAGCAGCTTCGTAAAGGGGGCCAACACCGGGGAGCTGTTTTTT
d_call: TRBD1
clone_size: few
j_call: TRBJ2-2
v_call: TRBV7-9

cdr3_aa: CASSPPSGSYEQYF
cdr3_nt: TGTGCCAGCAGCCCCCCTAGCGGTTCCTACGAGCAGTACTTC
d_call: TRBD2
clone_size: -
j_call: TRBJ2-7
v_call: TRBV12-3/TRBV12-4

cdr3_aa: CASSLAGQGGEAFF
cdr3_nt: TGTGCCAGCAGCTTAGCGGGACAGGGTGGAGAAGCTTTCTTT
d_call: TRBD1
clone_size: -
j_call: TRBJ1-1
v_call: TRBV7-2

cdr3_aa: CASSLAAWEQFF
cdr3_nt: TGTGCCAGCAGCTTAGCAGCCTGGGAGCAGTTCTTC
d_call: -
clone_size: -
j_call: TRBJ2-1
v_call: TRBV7-2

cdr3_aa: CASRRDQSYEQYF
cdr3_nt: TGTGCCAGTAGGAGGGACCAGTCCTACGAGCAGTACTTC
d_call: -
clone_size: -
j_call: TRBJ2-7
v_call: TRBV19

cdr3_aa: CASSLAGGPMNEQFF
cdr3_nt: TGTGCCAGCAGTTTAGCGGGGGGGCCTATGAATGAGCAGTTCTTC
d_call: -
clone_size: -
j_call: TRBJ2-1
v_call: TRBV12-3/TRBV12-4

cdr3_aa: CDSSLWGSGHYGYTF
cdr3_nt: TGTGACAGCAGCTTGTGGGGTTCGGGTCACTATGGCTACACCTTC
d_call: -
clone_size: -
j_call: TRBJ1-2
v_call: TRBV5-6

cdr3_aa: CSVALGSLSYGYTF
cdr3_nt: TGCAGCGTTGCTTTGGGCTCTCTGAGCTATGGCTACACCTTC
d_call: -
clone_size: large
j_call: TRBJ1-2
v_call: TRBV29-1